This entry features one TCR beta chain sequence. The antigen is unknown. From the 5' RACE reads, TCRdb called clonotypes with MiXCR, one entry per CDR3 protein. Of about 800,000 distinct CDR3 sequences in the sample, about 11% were seen once. This specimen belongs to a study of CD8 T cells in ankylosing spondylitis. Trimming pared 5 bases from V and 3 bases from J, leaving 17 bases between. The CDR3 covers 15 residues. The V gene's germline CDR1 is SGHTA and CDR2 FQGNSA. Study conclusions and caveats: Ankylosing spondylitis blood appeared to carry a characteristic TCR beta motif of several highly homologous variants.

Sequencing was carried out using blood, either unsorted or a sorted T cell fraction (not recorded which). The TCR sequence derives from a male donor with ankylosing spondylitis. The chain carries TRBV7-2 and TRBJ2-7, with D possibly being TRBD1 (6 bases). This chain's CDR3 is CASSLQGRFGYEQYF. The CDR3 nucleotides are TGTGCCAGCAGCCTACAGGGACGATTTGGCTACGAGCAGTACTTC.